This T cell receptor beta chain was identified during a study of regulatory T cells in long-lasting Graves disease. Germline assignment: CDR1 DFQATT and CDR2 SNEGSKA (reference sequence). Between the trimmed V and J ends, which lost 0 bases and 5 bases, there was a span of 22 bases. This CDR3 has 17 amino acids. This clonotype was found a few times. Regarding time point: persistent/refractory GD, antithyroid drugs over 5 years with positive TRAb. Preparation of the TCR library used RNA extracted from PBMCs. Libraries of TCR beta came from iRepertoire HTBI primers plus Arm-PCR of CDR3 regions. TCRdb passed the multiplex PCR reads through MiXCR, listing each CDR3 protein once. The sample includes 300,000 to 350,000 distinct CDR3 sequences, about 19% of them seen just once.

Source: peripheral blood mononuclear cells (PBMCs), taken when the disease was refractory, from a patient treated with antithyroid drugs. This rearrangement joins TRBV20-1 to TRBJ1-1; a possible D gene is TRBD1 (5 bases). The clonotype originates from a female donor with Graves disease. The CDR3 nucleotides are TGCAGTGCTAGAGATCGGGGGGACTCTCGGGGAAGGACTGAAGCTTTCTTT. Translating gives CSARDRGDSRGRTEAFF.